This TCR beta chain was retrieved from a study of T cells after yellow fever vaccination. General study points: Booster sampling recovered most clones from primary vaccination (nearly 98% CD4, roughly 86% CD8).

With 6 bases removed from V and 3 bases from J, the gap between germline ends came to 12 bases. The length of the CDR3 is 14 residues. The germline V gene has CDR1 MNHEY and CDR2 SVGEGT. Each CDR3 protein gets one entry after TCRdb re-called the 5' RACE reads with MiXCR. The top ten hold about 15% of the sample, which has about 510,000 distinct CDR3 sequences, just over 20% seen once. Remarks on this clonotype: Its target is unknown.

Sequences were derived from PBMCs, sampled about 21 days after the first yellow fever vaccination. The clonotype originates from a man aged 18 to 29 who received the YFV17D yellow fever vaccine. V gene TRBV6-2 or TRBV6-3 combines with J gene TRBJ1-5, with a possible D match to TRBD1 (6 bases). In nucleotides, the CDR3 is TGTGCCAGCAGAGAGGGGGGTGACAATCAGCCCCAGCATTTT. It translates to CASREGGDNQPQHF.